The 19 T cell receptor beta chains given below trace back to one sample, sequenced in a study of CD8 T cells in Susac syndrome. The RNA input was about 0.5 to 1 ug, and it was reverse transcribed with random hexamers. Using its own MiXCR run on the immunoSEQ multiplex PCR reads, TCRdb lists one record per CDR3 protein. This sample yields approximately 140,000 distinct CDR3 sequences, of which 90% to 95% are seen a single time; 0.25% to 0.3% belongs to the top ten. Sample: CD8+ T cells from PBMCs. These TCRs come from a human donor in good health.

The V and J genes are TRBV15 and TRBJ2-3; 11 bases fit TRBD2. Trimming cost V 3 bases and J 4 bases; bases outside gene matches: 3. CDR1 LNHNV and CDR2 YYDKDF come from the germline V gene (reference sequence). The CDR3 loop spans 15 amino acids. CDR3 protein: CATSSSGRGADTQYF. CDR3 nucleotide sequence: TGTGCCACCAGCAGTAGCGGGAGGGGTGCAGATACGCAGTATTTT.

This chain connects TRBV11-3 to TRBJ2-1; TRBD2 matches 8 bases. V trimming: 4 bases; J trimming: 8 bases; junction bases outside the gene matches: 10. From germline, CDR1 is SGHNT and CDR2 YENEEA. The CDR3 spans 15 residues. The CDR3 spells CASSSGGSGKDEQFF. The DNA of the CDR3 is TGTGCCAGCAGCTCGGGCGGTAGCGGGAAGGATGAGCAGTTCTTC.

This chain's CDR3 is CATTGTGNEKLFF. Here the CDR3 DNA reads TGTGCCACTACCGGGACAGGGAATGAAAAACTGTTTTTT. V usage is TRBV15 and J usage is TRBJ1-4; TRBD1 matches at 9 bases. Germline loops: CDR1 LNHNV, CDR2 YYDKDF (reference sequence). The CDR3 is made up of 13 amino acids. V lost 9 bases and J lost 5; bases outside the gene matches: 4.

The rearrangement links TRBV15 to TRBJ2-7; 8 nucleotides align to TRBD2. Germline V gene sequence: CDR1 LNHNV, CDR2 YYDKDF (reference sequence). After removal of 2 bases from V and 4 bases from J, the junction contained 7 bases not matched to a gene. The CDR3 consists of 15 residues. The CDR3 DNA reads TGTGCCACCAGCAGACCCAGCGGGAGTACTTACGAGCAGTACTTC. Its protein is CATSRPSGSTYEQYF.

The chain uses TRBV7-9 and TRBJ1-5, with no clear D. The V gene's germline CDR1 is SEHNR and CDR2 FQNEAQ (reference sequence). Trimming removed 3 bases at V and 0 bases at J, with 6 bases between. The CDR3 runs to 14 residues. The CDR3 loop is CASSLSSSNQPQHF. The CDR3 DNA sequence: TGTGCCAGCAGCTTGTCGTCTAGCAATCAGCCCCAGCATTTT.

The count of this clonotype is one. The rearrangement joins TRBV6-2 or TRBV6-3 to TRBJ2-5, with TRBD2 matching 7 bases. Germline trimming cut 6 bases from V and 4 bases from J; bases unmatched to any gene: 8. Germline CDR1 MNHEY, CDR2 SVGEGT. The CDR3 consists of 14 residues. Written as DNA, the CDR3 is TGTGCCAGCAGAACCGGACTAGGACCAGAGACCCAGTACTTC. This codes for CASRTGLGPETQYF.

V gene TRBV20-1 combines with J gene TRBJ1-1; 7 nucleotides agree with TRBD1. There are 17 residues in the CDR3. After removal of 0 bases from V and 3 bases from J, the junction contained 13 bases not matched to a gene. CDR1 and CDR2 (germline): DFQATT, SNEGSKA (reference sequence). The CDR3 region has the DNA TGCAGTGCTAGAGATCTCTGGCAGGGGGTAGTCGACACTGAAGCTTTCTTT. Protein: CSARDLWQGVVDTEAFF.

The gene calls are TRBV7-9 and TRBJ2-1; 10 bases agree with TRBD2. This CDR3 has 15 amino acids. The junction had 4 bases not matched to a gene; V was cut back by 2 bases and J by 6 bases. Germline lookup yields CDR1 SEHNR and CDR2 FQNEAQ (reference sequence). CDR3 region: CASSLSGRARNEQFF. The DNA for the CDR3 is TGTGCCAGCAGCTTAAGCGGGAGGGCCCGCAATGAGCAGTTCTTC.

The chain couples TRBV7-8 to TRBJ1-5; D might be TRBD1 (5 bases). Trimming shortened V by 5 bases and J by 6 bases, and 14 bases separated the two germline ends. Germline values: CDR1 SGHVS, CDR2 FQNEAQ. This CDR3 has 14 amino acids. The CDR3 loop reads CASSPRGGTQPQHF. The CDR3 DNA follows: TGTGCCAGCAGCCCCCGGGGGGGGACTCAGCCCCAGCATTTT.

The CDR3 loop is CASRMSQETQYF. CDR3 in DNA: TGTGCCAGCAGGATGTCCCAAGAGACCCAGTACTTC. The rearrangement uses TRBV6-2 or TRBV6-3 and TRBJ2-5; no reliable D call. Germline loops: CDR1 MNHEY, CDR2 SVGEGT. Trimming cost V 6 bases and J 1 base, with 6 bases left between them. The CDR3 has 12 amino acids.

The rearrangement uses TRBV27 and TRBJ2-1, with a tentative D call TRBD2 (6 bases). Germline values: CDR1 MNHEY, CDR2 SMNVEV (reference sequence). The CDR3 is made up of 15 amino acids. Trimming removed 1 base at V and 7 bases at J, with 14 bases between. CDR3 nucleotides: TGTGCCAGCAGTTTATTACGGGAGAATTGGAATGAGCAGTTCTTC. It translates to CASSLLRENWNEQFF.

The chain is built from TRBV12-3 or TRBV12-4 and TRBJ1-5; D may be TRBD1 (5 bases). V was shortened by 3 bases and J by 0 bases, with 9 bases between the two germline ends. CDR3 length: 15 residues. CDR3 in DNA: TGTGCCAGCAGTTTCGGGGCAGATAGCAATCAGCCCCAGCATTTT. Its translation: CASSFGADSNQPQHF.

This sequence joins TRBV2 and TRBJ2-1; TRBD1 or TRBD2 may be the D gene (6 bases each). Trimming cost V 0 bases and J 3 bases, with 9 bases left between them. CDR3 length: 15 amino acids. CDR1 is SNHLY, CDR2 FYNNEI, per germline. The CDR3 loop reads CASSEAGGLYNEQFF. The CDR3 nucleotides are TGTGCCAGCAGTGAAGCAGGGGGACTCTACAATGAGCAGTTCTTC.

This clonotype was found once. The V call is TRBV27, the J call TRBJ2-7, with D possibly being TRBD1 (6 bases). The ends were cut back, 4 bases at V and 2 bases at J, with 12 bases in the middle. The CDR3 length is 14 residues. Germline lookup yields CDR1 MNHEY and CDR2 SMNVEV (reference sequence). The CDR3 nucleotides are TGTGCCAGCAGTTCCCGGGACATAGCCTACGAGCAGTACTTC. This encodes CASSSRDIAYEQYF.

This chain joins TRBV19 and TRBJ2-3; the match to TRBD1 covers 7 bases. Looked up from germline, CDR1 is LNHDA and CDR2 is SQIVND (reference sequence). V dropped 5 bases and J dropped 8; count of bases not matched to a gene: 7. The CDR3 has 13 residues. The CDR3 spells CASSGQDHGTQYF. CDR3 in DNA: TGTGCCAGTAGTGGACAGGATCACGGTACGCAGTATTTT. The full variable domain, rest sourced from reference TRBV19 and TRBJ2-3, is DGGITQSPKYLFRKEGQNVTLSCEQNLNHDAMYWYRQDPGQGLRLIYYSQIVNDFQKGDIAEGYSVSREKKESFPLTVTSAQKNPTAFYLCASSGQDHGTQYFGPGTRLTVL.

DNA for the CDR3: TGTGCCACCAGTGAAAAGGGGTTCCAGCCCCAGCATTTT. It yields the protein CATSEKGFQPQHF. The chain has TRBV24-1 and TRBJ1-5; D is possibly TRBD1 (5 bases). This CDR3 has 13 amino acids. V was cut by 4 bases and J by 7 bases, with 10 bases left in between. From germline, CDR1 is KGHDR and CDR2 SFDVKD.

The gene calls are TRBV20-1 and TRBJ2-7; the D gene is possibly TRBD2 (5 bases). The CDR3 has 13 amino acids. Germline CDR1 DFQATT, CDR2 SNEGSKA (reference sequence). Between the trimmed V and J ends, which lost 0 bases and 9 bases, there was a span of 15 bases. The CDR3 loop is CSARDYPDLAQYF. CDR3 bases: TGCAGTGCTAGAGATTATCCCGACCTAGCGCAGTACTTC.

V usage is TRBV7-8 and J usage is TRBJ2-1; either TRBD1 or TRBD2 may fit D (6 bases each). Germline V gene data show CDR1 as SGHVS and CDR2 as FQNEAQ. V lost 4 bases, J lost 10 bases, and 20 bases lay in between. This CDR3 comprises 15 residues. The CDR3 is CASSWQGGTGREQFF. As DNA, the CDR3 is TGTGCCAGCAGCTGGCAGGGAGGAACAGGGCGAGAGCAGTTCTTC.

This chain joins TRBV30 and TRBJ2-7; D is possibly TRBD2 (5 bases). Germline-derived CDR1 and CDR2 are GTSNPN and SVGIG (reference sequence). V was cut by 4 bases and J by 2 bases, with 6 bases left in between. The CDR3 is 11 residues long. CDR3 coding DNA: TGTGCCTGGACGGGAACCTACGAGCAGTACTTC. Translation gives CAWTGTYEQYF.